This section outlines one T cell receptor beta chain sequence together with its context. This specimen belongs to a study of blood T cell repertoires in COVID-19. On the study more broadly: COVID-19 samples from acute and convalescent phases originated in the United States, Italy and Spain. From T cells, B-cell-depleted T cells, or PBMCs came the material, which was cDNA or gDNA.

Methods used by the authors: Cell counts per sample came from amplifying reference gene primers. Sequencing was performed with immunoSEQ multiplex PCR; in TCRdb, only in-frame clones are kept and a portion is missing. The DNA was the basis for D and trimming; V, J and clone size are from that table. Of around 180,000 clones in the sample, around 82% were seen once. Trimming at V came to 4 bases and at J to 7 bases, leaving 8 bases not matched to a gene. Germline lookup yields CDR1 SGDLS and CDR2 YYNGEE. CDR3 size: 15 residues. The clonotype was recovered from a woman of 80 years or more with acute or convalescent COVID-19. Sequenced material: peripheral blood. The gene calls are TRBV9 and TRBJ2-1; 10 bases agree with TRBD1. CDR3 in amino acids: CASSSHMGQGNEQFF. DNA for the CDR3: TGTGCCAGCAGCTCTCACATGGGACAGGGGAATGAGCAGTTCTTC.